A selection of T cell receptor beta chains follows, all from one sample in a study of blood T cell repertoires in COVID-19. Sequencing was performed with immunoSEQ multiplex PCR; in TCRdb, only in-frame clones are kept and a portion is missing. This sample carries approximately 150,000 clones, 87% of them seen once, and the ten largest clones take around 5%. Sequencing input: peripheral blood. These receptors were obtained from a human donor in a cohort sampled during active COVID-19. The CDR3 runs from the conserved cysteine through the conserved F or W. D genes are given only for firm matches. The size field is filled for only some rows; it gives once, few, many or a size class.

>TRBV5-4|-|-|TRBJ1-1
CASSSETGNTEAFF
TGTGCCAGCAGCTCAGAAACGGGGAACACTGAAGCTTTCTTT
>TRBV25-1|once|TRBD1|TRBJ2-1
CASSPLGQAFYNEQFF
TGTGCCAGCAGCCCTTTGGGACAGGCCTTTTACAATGAGCAGTTCTTC
>TRBV2|-|-|TRBJ1-1
CASIGVQWAMNTEAFF
TGTGCCAGCATCGGGGTGCAGTGGGCCATGAACACTGAAGCTTTCTTT
>TRBV7-2|few|TRBD2|TRBJ2-1
CASSSTSGRANEQFF
TGTGCCAGCAGCTCCACTAGCGGGAGGGCCAATGAGCAGTTCTTC
>TRBV10-3|-|TRBD1|TRBJ1-2
CAISPGQTNYGYTF
TGTGCCATCAGCCCGGGACAGACTAACTATGGCTACACCTTC
>TRBV24-1|-|-|TRBJ2-1
CATSDIPTTSSYNEQFF
TGTGCCACCAGTGACATACCTACGACTAGTTCCTACAATGAGCAGTTCTTC
>TRBV28|-|-|TRBJ1-2
CASSSRDVTRIDYGYTF
TGTGCCAGCAGTTCGCGTGATGTGACACGTATCGACTATGGCTACACCTTC
>TRBV6-5|-|TRBD2|TRBJ2-1
CASMEGTKFF
TGTGCCAGCATGGAGGGGACTAAGTTCTTC
>TRBV28|-|-|TRBJ1-5
CASSTVYQPQHF
TGTGCCAGCAGCACAGTCTATCAACCCCAGCATTTT
>TRBV28|-|TRBD1|TRBJ2-2
CAFPPDRGWGGELFF
TGTGCGTTTCCGCCAGACAGGGGTTGGGGCGGGGAGCTGTTTTTT
>TRBV28|-|TRBD2|TRBJ2-3
CASSFSPTLAGDGTQYF
TGTGCCAGCAGTTTTAGCCCTACTCTAGCGGGAGACGGTACGCAGTATTTT
>TRBV12-3/TRBV12-4|few|-|TRBJ1-1
CASTPGRNTEAFF
TGTGCCAGCACCCCTGGCAGGAACACTGAAGCTTTCTTT
>TRBV6-2/TRBV6-3|-|-|TRBJ2-1
CASSTGRGGYNEQFF
TGTGCCAGCAGCACTGGCAGGGGCGGCTACAATGAGCAGTTCTTC
>TRBV6-5|-|TRBD2|TRBJ2-7
CASSRTSDTYEQYF
TGTGCCAGCAGCCGGACTAGCGACACCTACGAGCAGTACTTC
>TRBV13|-|TRBD2|TRBJ2-7
CASSPPTSGALGSYEQYF
TGTGCCAGCAGCCCCCCCACTAGCGGGGCACTAGGCTCCTACGAGCAGTACTTC
>TRBV4-3|-|-|TRBJ1-4
CASSQDGDTRLNEKLFF
TGCGCCAGCAGCCAAGATGGGGACACTCGGCTTAATGAAAAACTGTTTTTT
>TRBV6-5|-|TRBD1|TRBJ1-2
CASSNSPGTGFGYTF
TGTGCCAGCAGTAACTCACCCGGGACAGGATTTGGCTACACCTTC
>TRBV28|-|TRBD2|TRBJ2-7
CASSLIAGSYEQYF
TGTGCCAGCAGTTTAATAGCGGGGAGCTACGAGCAGTACTTC
>TRBV29-1|-|-|TRBJ1-1
CSAATQGGKNTEAFF
TGCAGCGCCGCAACACAGGGAGGGAAGAACACTGAAGCTTTCTTT
>TRBV5-1|-|TRBD2|TRBJ2-3
CASSSSGGTDTQYF
TGCGCCAGCAGCTCAAGCGGGGGGACAGATACGCAGTATTTT
>TRBV18|-|-|TRBJ1-5
CASSEGPNQPQHF
TGTGCCAGCTCGGAGGGTCCCAATCAGCCCCAGCATTTT
>TRBV19|-|TRBD1|TRBJ1-5
CASSTDRGNQPQHF
TGTGCCAGTAGTACAGACAGGGGCAATCAGCCCCAGCATTTT
>TRBV27|-|-|TRBJ2-7
CASRPSASYEQYF
TGTGCCAGCAGGCCTAGCGCCTCCTACGAGCAGTACTTC
>TRBV15|-|-|TRBJ1-5
CATSRVKEAGTQHF
TGTGCCACCAGCAGAGTAAAGGAGGCGGGGACCCAGCATTTT
>TRBV27|-|TRBD1|TRBJ1-6
CASSLFRTGEKNSPLHF
TGTGCCAGCAGTTTATTCCGGACAGGGGAGAAAAATTCACCCCTCCACTTT
>TRBV27|-|TRBD1|TRBJ2-7
CASSPNPGQVDYEQYF
TGTGCCAGCAGCCCGAACCCGGGACAGGTCGACTACGAGCAGTACTTC
>TRBV3-1/TRBV3-2|-|-|TRBJ2-1
CASSQERVLAGLNEQFF
TGTGCCAGCAGCCAAGAGCGGGTACTAGCCGGATTGAATGAGCAGTTCTTC
>TRBV6-2/TRBV6-3|-|-|TRBJ1-1
CASSYGTRAFF
TGTGCCAGCAGTTACGGGACAAGAGCTTTCTTT
>TRBV19|-|-|TRBJ1-5
CASSRREGNQPQHF
TGTGCCAGTAGTAGGAGGGAAGGCAATCAGCCCCAGCATTTT
>TRBV10-1|once|TRBD2|TRBJ2-7
CASSGTSGTGEQYF
TGCGCCAGCAGTGGGACTAGCGGGACGGGGGAGCAGTACTTC
>TRBV6-6|-|TRBD1|TRBJ2-1
CATNDRGSYNEQFF
TGTGCCACCAACGACAGGGGGTCCTACAATGAGCAGTTCTTC
>TRBV4-2|-|-|TRBJ2-3
CASSRRDWAGASTDTQYF
TGTGCCAGCAGCCGACGGGATTGGGCAGGGGCTAGCACAGATACGCAGTATTTT
>TRBV12-3/TRBV12-4|-|TRBD1|TRBJ1-2
CASRTDREHGYTF
TGTGCCAGCAGGACAGACAGGGAGCATGGCTACACCTTC
>TRBV28|-|TRBD1|TRBJ2-6
CASSPRDRARSGANVLTF
TGTGCCAGCAGTCCCCGGGACAGGGCCCGCTCTGGGGCCAACGTCCTGACTTTC
>TRBV24-1|-|TRBD1|TRBJ1-1
CATQMTGSEAFF
TGTGCCACCCAAATGACAGGGTCTGAAGCTTTCTTT
>TRBV2|few|-|TRBJ1-5
CASSEQVVQPQHF
TGTGCCAGCAGTGAACAGGTCGTCCAGCCCCAGCATTTT
>TRBV7-9|-|-|TRBJ2-3
CASSFDSTDTQYF
TGTGCCAGCAGCTTCGACTCCACAGATACGCAGTATTTT
>TRBV28|-|-|TRBJ1-3
CASTPSGNTIYF
TGTGCCAGCACCCCTTCTGGAAACACCATATATTTT
>TRBV6-6|-|-|TRBJ1-2
CASNRGGQGQGYTF
TGTGCCAGCAATCGGGGAGGGCAGGGCCAAGGCTACACCTTC
>TRBV5-3|-|-|TRBJ2-7
CARSLFAEARGFSYEQYF
TGTGCCAGAAGCTTGTTTGCCGAGGCTAGGGGATTCTCCTACGAGCAGTACTTC
>TRBV7-9|once|-|TRBJ2-7
CASSSVGYEQYF
TGTGCCAGCAGCTCCGTCGGGTACGAGCAGTACTTC
>TRBV6-2/TRBV6-3|-|-|TRBJ1-2
CASSTQGKGNYGYTF
TGTGCCAGCAGTACCCAGGGGAAGGGTAACTATGGCTACACCTTC
>TRBV2|-|TRBD1|TRBJ1-2
CASRLTGPYGYTF
TGTGCCAGCAGACTGACAGGGCCCTATGGCTACACCTTC
>TRBV6-6|-|TRBD2|TRBJ2-7
CASSTSGSVYEQYF
TGTGCCAGCAGTACTAGCGGGAGCGTCTACGAGCAGTACTTC
>TRBV7-3|-|-|TRBJ2-2
CASSLETGELFF
TGTGCCAGCAGCTTAGAGACCGGGGAGCTGTTTTTT
>TRBV2|-|-|TRBJ2-2
CASTSRDWISTGELFF
TGTGCCAGCACCTCCCGGGACTGGATTAGCACCGGGGAGCTGTTTTTT
>TRBV19|-|-|TRBJ1-1
CASSSHGQSRTEAFF
TGTGCCAGTAGTTCCCATGGACAATCTCGAACTGAAGCTTTCTTT
>TRBV28|-|TRBD1|TRBJ1-5
CAIARDRGMGNQPQHF
TGTGCCATCGCCCGGGACAGGGGTATGGGCAATCAGCCCCAGCATTTT
>TRBV25-1|-|-|TRBJ1-2
CASSEPGINYGYTF
TGTGCCAGCAGTGAGCCGGGGATTAACTATGGCTACACCTTC
>TRBV7-3|-|TRBD2|TRBJ2-5
CASSSGGEYQETQYF
TGTGCCAGCAGCTCCGGGGGGGAGTACCAAGAGACCCAGTACTTC
>TRBV14|-|TRBD2|TRBJ2-7
CASSQGLGLAEKEQYF
TGTGCCAGCAGCCAAGGGTTAGGGCTAGCGGAAAAAGAGCAGTACTTC
>TRBV6-2/TRBV6-3|-|TRBD2|TRBJ2-5
CASSLPPGLAGYQETQYF
TGTGCCAGCAGTCTCCCCCCGGGGCTAGCGGGGTACCAAGAGACCCAGTACTTC
>TRBV3-1/TRBV3-2|-|TRBD1|TRBJ1-4
CASSQHGSGTGRYGLNEKLFF
TGTGCCAGCAGCCAGCATGGTTCCGGGACAGGCCGTTACGGTTTAAATGAAAAACTGTTTTTT
>TRBV27|-|TRBD1|TRBJ2-6
CASSQPGQRFSGANVLTF
TGTGCCAGCAGCCAGCCGGGACAGAGATTCTCTGGGGCCAACGTCCTGACTTTC